This TCR beta chain appears in the sequencing data of a study of identical twins. Only one count was recorded for this clonotype. What it binds is not known. TCRdb used MiXCR to reprocess the 5' RACE reads, holding one entry per CDR3 protein. The sample includes 700,000 or so distinct CDR3 sequences, approximately 9% seen only once; the top ten take roughly 0.9%. In germline, CDR1 is DFQATT, CDR2 SNEGSKA (reference sequence). The junction had 15 bases not matched to a gene; V was cut back by 4 bases and J by 7 bases. CDR3 length equals 16 residues. Study observations and caveats: Among beta out-of-frame sequences, excess sharing between twins appeared weaker. Out-of-frame alpha sequences common to twins exhibited an excess of low generation probability. Abundant beta clonotypes from cord blood bore fewer insertions; memory repertoires lacked this pattern.

The data were also submitted as part of a second study, on yellow fever vaccine responses in identical twins.

The TCR sequence derives from a young woman in good health. V and J are TRBV20-1 and TRBJ2-7; 11 bases match TRBD2. Material: PBMCs. The CDR3 spells CSATLEGSGGAGEQYF. CDR3 sequence (DNA): TGCAGTGCTACTCTCGAGGGTAGCGGGGGGGCGGGGGAGCAGTACTTC.